This T cell receptor beta chain was profiled in a study of T cells in women clearing cervical HPV infection. The V segment lost 5 bases and the J segment 3 bases; nucleotides outside the gene matches: 3. This CDR3 has 15 residues. Per germline, CDR1 SEHNR and CDR2 FQNEAQ (reference sequence). Sequencing used immunoSEQ multiplex PCR; TCRdb keeps in-frame clones, though not all of them. The listing contains 40,000 to 55,000 clones. With respect to this clone: The read ends 3 residues before the CDR3 terminus; that terminus is restored from the germline J gene.

This TCR was recovered from a woman between 18 and 70 years old with a cervical HPV16 infection that either progressed to CIN3+ or cleared (not recorded which). This sequence joins TRBV7-9 and TRBJ2-2, with 10 bases aligning to TRBD1. The source material was blood buffy coat. The CDR3 DNA, read in part, is TGTGCCAGCAGCCTGGGGACAGGGGACACCGGGGAG. Residues: CASSLGTGDTGE. The whole CDR3 reads CASSLGTGDTGELFF.